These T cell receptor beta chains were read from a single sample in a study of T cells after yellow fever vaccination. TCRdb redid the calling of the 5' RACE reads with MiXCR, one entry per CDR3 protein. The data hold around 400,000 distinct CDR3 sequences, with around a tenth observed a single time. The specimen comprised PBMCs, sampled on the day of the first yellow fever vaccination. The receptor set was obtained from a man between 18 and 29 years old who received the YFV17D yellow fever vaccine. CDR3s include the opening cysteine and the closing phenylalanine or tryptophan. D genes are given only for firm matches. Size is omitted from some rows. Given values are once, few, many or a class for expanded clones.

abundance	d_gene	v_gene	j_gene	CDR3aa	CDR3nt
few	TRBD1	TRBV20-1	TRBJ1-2	CSARARGTESYGYTF	TGCAGTGCTCGCGCCCGGGGGACAGAGAGCTATGGCTACACCTTC
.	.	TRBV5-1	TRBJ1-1	CASSLDGVNTEAFF	TGCGCCAGCAGCTTGGACGGGGTGAACACTGAAGCTTTCTTT
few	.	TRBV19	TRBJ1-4	CASSPSGREKLFF	TGTGCCAGTAGTCCTTCGGGGCGTGAAAAACTGTTTTTT
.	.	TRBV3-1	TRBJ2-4	CASSPSQGGNIQYF	TGTGCCAGCAGCCCCTCACAGGGAGGGAACATTCAGTACTTC
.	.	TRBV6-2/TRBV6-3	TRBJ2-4	CASSYPPGGEGAGKNIQYF	TGTGCCAGCAGTTACCCCCCGGGGGGCGAGGGGGCTGGCAAAAACATTCAGTACTTC
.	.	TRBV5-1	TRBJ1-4	CASSMANGPQEKLFF	TGCGCCAGCAGCATGGCCAATGGTCCCCAGGAAAAACTGTTTTTT
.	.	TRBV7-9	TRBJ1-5	CASSRSGVGNQPQHF	TGTGCCAGCAGCCGTTCAGGGGTTGGCAATCAGCCCCAGCATTTT
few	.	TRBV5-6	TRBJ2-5	CASRKKDQIPRVTQYF	TGTGCCAGCAGGAAGAAAGACCAGATCCCAAGAGTGACCCAGTACTTC
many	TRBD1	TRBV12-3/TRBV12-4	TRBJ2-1	CASSLGAGGYEQFF	TGTGCCAGCAGTTTAGGGGCAGGGGGCTATGAGCAGTTCTTC
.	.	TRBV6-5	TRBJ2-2	CASSFDYWTVTTGELFF	TGTGCCAGCAGTTTCGACTATTGGACAGTTACCACCGGGGAGCTGTTTTTT
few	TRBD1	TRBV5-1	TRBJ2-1	CASSLGYGTGDEQFF	TGCGCCAGCAGCTTGGGTTACGGGACAGGGGATGAGCAGTTCTTC
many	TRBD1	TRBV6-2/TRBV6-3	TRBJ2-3	CASRRDRASAQYF	TGTGCCAGCAGACGGGACAGGGCGTCCGCGCAGTATTTT
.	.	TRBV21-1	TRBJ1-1	CASSSCIGRAFF	TGTGCCAGCAGCTCGTGTATCGGGAGAGCTTTCTTT
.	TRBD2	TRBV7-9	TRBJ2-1	CASSLYSGGYSYNEQFF	TGTGCCAGCAGCTTATATAGCGGGGGGTACTCCTACAATGAGCAGTTCTTC
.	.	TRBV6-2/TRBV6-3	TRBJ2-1	CASSFQGGYQSEQFF	TGTGCCAGCTCTTTCCAAGGGGGGTACCAGAGTGAGCAGTTCTTC
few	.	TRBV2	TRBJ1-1	CASSDQGSRAFF	TGTGCCAGCAGTGATCAGGGTTCACGAGCTTTCTTT
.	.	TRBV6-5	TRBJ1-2	CASQAANYGYTF	TGTGCCAGCCAAGCGGCTAACTATGGCTACACCTTC
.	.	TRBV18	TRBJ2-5	CASSYKGGETQYF	TGTGCCAGCTCATACAAAGGGGGAGAGACCCAGTACTTC
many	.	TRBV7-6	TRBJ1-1	CASSFQQSTEAFF	TGTGCCAGCAGCTTCCAACAGTCCACTGAAGCTTTCTTT
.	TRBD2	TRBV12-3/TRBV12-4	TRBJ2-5	CASRPQAGGRLGTQYF	TGTGCCAGCAGGCCTCAAGCGGGGGGGCGTTTAGGGACCCAGTACTTC
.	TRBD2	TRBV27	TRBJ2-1	CASSFSGGAGDEQFF	TGTGCCAGCAGTTTTAGCGGGGGGGCCGGAGACGAGCAGTTCTTC
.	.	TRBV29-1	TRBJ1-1	CSASAGWGMNTEAFF	TGCAGCGCATCCGCCGGTTGGGGCATGAACACTGAAGCTTTCTTT
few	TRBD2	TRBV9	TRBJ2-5	CASSVDLAGGSETQYF	TGTGCCAGCAGCGTAGACCTAGCGGGGGGCTCTGAGACCCAGTACTTC
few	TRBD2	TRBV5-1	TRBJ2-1	CASSLGLAPGNEQFF	TGCGCCAGCAGCTTGGGACTAGCCCCGGGCAATGAGCAGTTCTTC
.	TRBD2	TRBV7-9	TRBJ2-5	CASSPLAGLKTQYF	TGTGCCAGCAGCCCACTAGCGGGGTTAAAGACCCAGTACTTC
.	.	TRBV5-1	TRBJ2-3	CASSFLGGRTDTQYF	TGCGCCAGCAGCTTCTTGGGGGGTCGCACAGATACGCAGTATTTT
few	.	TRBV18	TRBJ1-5	CASSPSMGGNDQPQHF	TGTGCCAGCTCACCCTCCATGGGAGGTAACGATCAGCCCCAGCATTTT
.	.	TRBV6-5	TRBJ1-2	CASSYATRRSYGYTF	TGTGCCAGCAGTTACGCTACCCGACGCTCATATGGCTACACCTTC
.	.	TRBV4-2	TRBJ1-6	CASSQERYNSPLHF	TGTGCCAGCAGCCAAGAGAGGTATAATTCACCCCTCCACTTT
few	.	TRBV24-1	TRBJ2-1	CATSDTDSYNEQFF	TGTGCCACCAGTGACACAGACAGCTACAATGAGCAGTTCTTC
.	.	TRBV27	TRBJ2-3	CAVASAPDTQYF	TGTGCAGTAGCGAGCGCGCCAGATACGCAGTATTTT
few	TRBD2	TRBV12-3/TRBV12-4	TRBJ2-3	CASSWAGGYGTDTQYF	TGTGCCAGCAGTTGGGCGGGGGGGTACGGCACAGATACGCAGTATTTT
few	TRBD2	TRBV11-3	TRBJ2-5	CASSLGTLLGGEETQYF	TGTGCCAGCAGCTTAGGGACCCTATTGGGAGGGGAAGAGACCCAGTACTTC
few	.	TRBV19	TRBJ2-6	CASPKEAPVSGANVLTF	TGTGCCAGTCCGAAGGAGGCCCCGGTCTCTGGGGCCAACGTCCTGACTTTC
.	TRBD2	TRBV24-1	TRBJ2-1	CATSTVGQALAGADNEQFF	TGTGCCACCTCTACGGTGGGACAAGCGCTAGCGGGGGCTGACAATGAGCAGTTCTTC
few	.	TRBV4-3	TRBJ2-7	CASSQEENPEQYF	TGCGCCAGCAGCCAAGAAGAGAACCCGGAGCAGTACTTC
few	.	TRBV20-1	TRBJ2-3	CSARGPDTDTQYF	TGCAGTGCTAGAGGTCCCGACACAGATACGCAGTATTTT
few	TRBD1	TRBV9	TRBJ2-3	CASSDTFLGTGDTDTQYF	TGTGCCAGCAGCGACACATTCCTAGGGACAGGGGACACAGATACGCAGTATTTT
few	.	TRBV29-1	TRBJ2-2	CSVGFTGELFF	TGCAGCGTTGGGTTCACCGGGGAGCTGTTTTTT
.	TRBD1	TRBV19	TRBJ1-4	CASSTQGDEKLFF	TGTGCCAGTAGTACACAGGGGGATGAAAAACTGTTTTTT
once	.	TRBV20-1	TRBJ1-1	CSASGAAEAFF	TGCAGTGCCAGCGGGGCGGCTGAAGCTTTCTTT
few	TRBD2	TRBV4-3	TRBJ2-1	CASSQDTSGGYNEQFF	TGCGCCAGCAGCCAAGATACAAGCGGGGGCTACAATGAGCAGTTCTTC
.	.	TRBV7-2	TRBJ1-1	CASSLDLRSGGEAFF	TGTGCCAGCAGCTTAGATCTGAGGTCGGGAGGGGAAGCTTTCTTT
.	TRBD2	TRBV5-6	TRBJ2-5	CASRLRVAGETQYF	TGTGCCAGCAGACTCAGAGTAGCGGGGGAGACCCAGTACTTC
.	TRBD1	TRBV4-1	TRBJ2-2	CASSHGQDTGELFF	TGCGCCAGCAGCCACGGACAGGACACCGGGGAGCTGTTTTTT
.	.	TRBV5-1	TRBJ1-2	CASSLGHTEILGGYTF	TGCGCCAGCAGCTTGGGCCATACGGAGATTTTGGGCGGCTACACCTTC
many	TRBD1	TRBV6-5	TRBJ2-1	CASILRGTDSYNEQFF	TGTGCCAGCATCCTAAGGGGGACAGACTCCTACAATGAGCAGTTCTTC
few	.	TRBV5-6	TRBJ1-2	CASSLGRTDGYTF	TGTGCCAGCAGCTTGGGTAGGACGGATGGCTACACCTTC
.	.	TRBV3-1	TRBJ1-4	CASSLVHLEKLFF	TGTGCCAGCAGCCTCGTACACCTCGAAAAACTGTTTTTT
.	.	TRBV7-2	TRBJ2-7	CASSFVGYEQYF	TGTGCCAGCAGCTTTGTCGGCTACGAGCAGTACTTC
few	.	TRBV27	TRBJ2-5	CASSFRDGHQETQYF	TGTGCCAGCAGCTTCCGGGACGGACACCAAGAGACCCAGTACTTC
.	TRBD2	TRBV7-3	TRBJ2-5	CASSSGGGETQYF	TGTGCCAGCAGCTCGGGGGGGGGTGAGACCCAGTACTTC
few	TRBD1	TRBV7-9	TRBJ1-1	CASTLGQGTTEAFF	TGTGCCAGCACCCTGGGACAGGGGACCACTGAAGCTTTCTTT
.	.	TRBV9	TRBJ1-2	CASSQRQTYGYTF	TGTGCCAGCTCCCAAAGACAGACCTATGGCTACACCTTC
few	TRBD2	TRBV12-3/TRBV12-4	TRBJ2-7	CASTVSGGTPYEQYF	TGTGCCAGCACCGTTAGCGGGGGGACACCCTACGAGCAGTACTTC
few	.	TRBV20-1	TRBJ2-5	CSATSDRETQYF	TGCAGTGCTACCTCGGACAGAGAGACCCAGTACTTC
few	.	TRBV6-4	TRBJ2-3	CASSSTRSRNTQYF	TGTGCCAGCAGTTCGACTAGATCGAGGAATACGCAGTATTTT
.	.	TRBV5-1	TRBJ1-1	CASSLQPLGNTEAFF	TGCGCCAGCAGCTTGCAACCCCTAGGGAACACTGAAGCTTTCTTT
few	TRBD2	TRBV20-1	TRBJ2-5	CSAIGTSGGETQPETQYF	TGCAGTGCGATCGGGACTAGCGGGGGGGAAACTCAGCCGGAGACCCAGTACTTC